This T cell receptor beta chain was identified in a study of blood T cell repertoires in COVID-19. Study-wide background: Nucleic acid was either cDNA or gDNA, and it came from T cells, B-cell-depleted T cells, or PBMCs.

Trimming at V came to 2 bases and at J to 0 bases, leaving 1 base not matched to a gene. In germline, CDR1 is MNHNY, CDR2 SVGAGI (reference sequence). The CDR3 loop spans 16 amino acids. In the original workflow: Quantification of nucleated cells was approximated via reference gene primer amplification. The method was immunoSEQ multiplex PCR; TCRdb's version includes in-frame clones alone and lacks a portion of them. V, J and clone size reflect that table, while D and trimming were determined from the DNA. This sample carries hundreds of thousands of clones, approximately 90% of them seen once, and the ten largest clones take over 10%.

The chain is built from TRBV6-6 and TRBJ2-3, with 11 positions matching TRBD1. The clonotype comes from a woman aged 45-65 years with COVID-19, enrolled during active disease. Sequencing was performed on peripheral blood. The CDR3 loop reads CASSYGTGGSTDTQYF. The CDR3 region has the DNA TGTGCCAGCAGTTACGGGACAGGGGGGAGCACAGATACGCAGTATTTT.